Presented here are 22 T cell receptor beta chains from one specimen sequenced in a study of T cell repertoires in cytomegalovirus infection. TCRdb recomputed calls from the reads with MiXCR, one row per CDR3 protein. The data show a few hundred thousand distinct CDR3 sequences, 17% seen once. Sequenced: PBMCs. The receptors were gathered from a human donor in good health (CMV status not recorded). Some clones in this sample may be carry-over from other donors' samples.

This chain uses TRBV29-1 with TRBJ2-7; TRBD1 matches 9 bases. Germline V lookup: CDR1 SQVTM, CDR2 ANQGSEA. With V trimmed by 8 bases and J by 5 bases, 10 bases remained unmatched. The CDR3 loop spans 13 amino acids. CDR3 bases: TGCAGCCCTCGGACAGGGGTCCAGGACGAGCAGTACTTC. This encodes CSPRTGVQDEQYF.

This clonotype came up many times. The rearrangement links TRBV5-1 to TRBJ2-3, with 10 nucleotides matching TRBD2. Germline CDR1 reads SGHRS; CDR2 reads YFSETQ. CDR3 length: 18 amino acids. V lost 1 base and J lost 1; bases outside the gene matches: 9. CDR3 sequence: CASSLLSGGPTRTDTQYF. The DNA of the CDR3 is TGCGCCAGCAGCTTGCTTAGCGGGGGGCCGACCCGCACAGATACGCAGTATTTT.

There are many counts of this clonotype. In DNA form, the CDR3 reads TGTGCCAGCAGCGGCCGCGGACAGGGATTCTACGAGCAGTACTTC. It specifies CASSGRGQGFYEQYF. The rearrangement uses TRBV5-6 and TRBJ2-7; TRBD1 agrees at 8 bases. The germline V gene encodes CDR1 SGHDT and CDR2 YYEEEE. This CDR3 has 15 residues. V lost 4 bases to trimming and J lost 3 bases; unmatched junction nucleotides: 9.

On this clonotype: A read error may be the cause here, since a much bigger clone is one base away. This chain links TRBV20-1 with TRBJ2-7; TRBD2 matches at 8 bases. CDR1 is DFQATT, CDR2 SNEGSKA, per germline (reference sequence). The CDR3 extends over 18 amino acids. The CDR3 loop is CSARDRVAGSLSPYEQHF. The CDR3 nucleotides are TGCAGTGCTAGAGATCGAGTAGCGGGGAGTCTCTCTCCCTACGAGCAGCACTTC.

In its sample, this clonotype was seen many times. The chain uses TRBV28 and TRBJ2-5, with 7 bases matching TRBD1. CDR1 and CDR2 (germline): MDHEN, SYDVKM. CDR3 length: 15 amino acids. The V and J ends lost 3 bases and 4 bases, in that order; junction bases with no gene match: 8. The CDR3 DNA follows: TGTGCCAGCAGTTTCCCTAGAAGGGACAGAGAGACCCAGTACTTC. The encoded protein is CASSFPRRDRETQYF.

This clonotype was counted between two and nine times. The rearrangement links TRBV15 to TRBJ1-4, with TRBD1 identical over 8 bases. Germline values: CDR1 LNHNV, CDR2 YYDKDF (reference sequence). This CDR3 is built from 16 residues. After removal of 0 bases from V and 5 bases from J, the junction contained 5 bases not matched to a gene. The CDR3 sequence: CATSRDVSGGNEKLFF. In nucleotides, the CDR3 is TGTGCCACCAGCAGAGATGTGTCAGGGGGCAATGAAAAACTGTTTTTT.

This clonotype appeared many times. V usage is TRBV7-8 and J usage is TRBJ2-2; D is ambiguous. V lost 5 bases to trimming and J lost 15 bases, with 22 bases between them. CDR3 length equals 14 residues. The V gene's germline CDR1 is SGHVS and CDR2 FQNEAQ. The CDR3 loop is CASSLAPPVTGLFF. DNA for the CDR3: TGTGCCAGCAGCCTCGCCCCCCCAGTGACCGGGTTGTTTTTT.

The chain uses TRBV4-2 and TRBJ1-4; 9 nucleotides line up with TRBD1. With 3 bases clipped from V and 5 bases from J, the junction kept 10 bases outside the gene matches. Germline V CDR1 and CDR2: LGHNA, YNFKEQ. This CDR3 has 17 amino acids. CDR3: CASSHPLLGQGNEKLFF. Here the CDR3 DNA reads TGTGCCAGCAGCCATCCCCTATTGGGACAGGGCAATGAAAAACTGTTTTTT.

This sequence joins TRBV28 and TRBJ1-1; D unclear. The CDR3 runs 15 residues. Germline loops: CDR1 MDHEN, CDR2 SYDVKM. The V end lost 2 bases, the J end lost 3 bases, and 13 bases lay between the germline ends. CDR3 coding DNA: TGTGCCAGCAGTTTACCGGAAGGAACGGACACTGAAGCTTTCTTT. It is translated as CASSLPEGTDTEAFF. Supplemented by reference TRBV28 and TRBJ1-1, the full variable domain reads DVKVTQSSRYLVKRTGEKVFLECVQDMDHENMFWYRQDPGLGLRLIYFSYDVKMKEKGDIPEGYSVSREKKERFSLILESASTNQTSMYLCASSLPEGTDTEAFFGQGTRLTVV.

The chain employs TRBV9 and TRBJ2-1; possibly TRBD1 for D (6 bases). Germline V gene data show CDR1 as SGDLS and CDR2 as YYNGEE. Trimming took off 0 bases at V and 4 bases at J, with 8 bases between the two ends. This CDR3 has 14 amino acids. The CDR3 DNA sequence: TGTGCCAGCAGCGTAGAGGGGGAGTACAATGAGCAGTTCTTC. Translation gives CASSVEGEYNEQFF.

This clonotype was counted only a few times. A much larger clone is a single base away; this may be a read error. CDR3 protein: CASSSRTGNYGYTF. The CDR3 region has the DNA TGTGCCAGCAGCTCTCGGACAGGGAACTATGGCTACACCTTC. The chain joins TRBV11-2 to TRBJ1-2; 8 bases align to TRBD1. Germline V lookup: CDR1 SGHAT, CDR2 FQNNGV. The V gene end was trimmed by 4 bases and the J gene end by 2 bases; junction bases not matched to a gene: 3. The CDR3 has 14 residues. Together with reference TRBV11-2 and TRBJ1-2, the CDR3 gives the full variable domain: EAGVAQSPRYKIIEKRQSVAFWCNPISGHATLYWYQQILGQGPKLLIQFQNNGVVDDSQLPKDRFSAERLKGVDSTLKIQPAKLEDSAVYLCASSSRTGNYGYTFGSGTRLTVV.

CDR3 residues: CASKSLTGFGETQYF. The CDR3 DNA sequence: TGTGCCAGCAAAAGTTTGACAGGGTTTGGCGAGACCCAGTACTTC. This chain uses TRBV27 with TRBJ2-5; TRBD1 agrees at 7 bases. J was trimmed by 5 bases and V by 7 bases; bases with no gene match: 13. The CDR3 extends over 15 amino acids. Germline V gives CDR1 MNHEY, CDR2 SMNVEV (reference sequence).

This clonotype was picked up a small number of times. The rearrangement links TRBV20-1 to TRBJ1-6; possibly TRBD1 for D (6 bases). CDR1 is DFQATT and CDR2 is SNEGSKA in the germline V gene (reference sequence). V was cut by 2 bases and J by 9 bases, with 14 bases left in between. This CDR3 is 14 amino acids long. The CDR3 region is CSARPQGMSSPLHF. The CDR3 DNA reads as TGCAGTGCTAGACCGCAGGGGATGAGTTCACCCCTCCACTTT.

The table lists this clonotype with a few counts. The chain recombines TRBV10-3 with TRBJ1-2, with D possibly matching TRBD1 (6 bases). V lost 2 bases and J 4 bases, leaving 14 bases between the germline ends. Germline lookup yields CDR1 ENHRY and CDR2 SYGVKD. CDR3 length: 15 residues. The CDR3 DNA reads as TGTGCCATCAGTGAGAGAGGGGGTAGTACCTATGGCTACACCTTC. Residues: CAISERGGSTYGYTF.

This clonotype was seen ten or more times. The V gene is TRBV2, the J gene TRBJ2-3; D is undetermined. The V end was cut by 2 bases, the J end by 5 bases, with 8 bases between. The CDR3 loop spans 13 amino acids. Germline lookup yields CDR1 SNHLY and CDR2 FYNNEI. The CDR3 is CASSELEEDTQYF. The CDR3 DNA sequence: TGTGCCAGCAGTGAACTGGAAGAAGATACGCAGTATTTT. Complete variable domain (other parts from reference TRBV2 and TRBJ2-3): EPEVTQTPSHQVTQMGQEVILRCVPISNHLYFYWYRQILGQKVEFLVSFYNNEISEKSEIFDDQFSVERPDGSNFTLKIRSTKLEDSAMYFCASSELEEDTQYFGPGTRLTVL.

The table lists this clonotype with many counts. CDR3 DNA sequence: TGTGCCAGCAGCTTAGAGGGCGGCACAGATACGCAGTATTTT. Its protein product is CASSLEGGTDTQYF. The chain joins TRBV7-2 to TRBJ2-3; D unclear. The CDR3 runs to 14 residues. V was pared by 1 base and J by 1 base, with 6 bases between. Germline V gene data show CDR1 as SGHTA and CDR2 as FQGNSA.

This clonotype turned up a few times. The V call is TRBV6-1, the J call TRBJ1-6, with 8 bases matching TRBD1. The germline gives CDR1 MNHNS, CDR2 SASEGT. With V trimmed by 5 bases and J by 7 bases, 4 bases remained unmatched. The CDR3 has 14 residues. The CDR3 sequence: CASSRTGNNSPLHF. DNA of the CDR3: TGTGCCAGCAGTAGGACAGGGAACAATTCACCCCTCCACTTT.

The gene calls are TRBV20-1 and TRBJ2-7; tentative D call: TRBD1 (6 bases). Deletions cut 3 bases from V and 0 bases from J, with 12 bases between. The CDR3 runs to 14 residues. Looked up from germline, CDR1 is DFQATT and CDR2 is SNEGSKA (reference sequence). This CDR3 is CSASRQAISYEQYF. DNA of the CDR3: TGCAGTGCTAGTCGACAGGCTATCTCCTACGAGCAGTACTTC.

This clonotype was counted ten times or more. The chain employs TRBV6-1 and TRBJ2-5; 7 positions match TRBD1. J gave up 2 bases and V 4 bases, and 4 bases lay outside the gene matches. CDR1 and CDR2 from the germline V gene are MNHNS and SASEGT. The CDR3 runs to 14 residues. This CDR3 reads CASSARDSQETQYF. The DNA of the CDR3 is TGTGCCAGCAGTGCCCGGGACAGTCAAGAGACCCAGTACTTC.

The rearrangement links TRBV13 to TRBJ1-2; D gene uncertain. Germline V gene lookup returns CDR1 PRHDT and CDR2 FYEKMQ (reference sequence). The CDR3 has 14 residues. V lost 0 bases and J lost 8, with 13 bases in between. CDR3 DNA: TGTGCCAGCAGCTTAGGCCAAGGGATGAGGGGCTACACCTTC. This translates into CASSLGQGMRGYTF. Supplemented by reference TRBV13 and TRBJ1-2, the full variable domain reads AAGVIQSPRHLIKEKRETATLKCYPIPRHDTVYWYQQGPGQDPQFLISFYEKMQSDKGSIPDRFSAQQFSDYHSELNMSSLELGDSALYFCASSLGQGMRGYTFGSGTRLTVV.

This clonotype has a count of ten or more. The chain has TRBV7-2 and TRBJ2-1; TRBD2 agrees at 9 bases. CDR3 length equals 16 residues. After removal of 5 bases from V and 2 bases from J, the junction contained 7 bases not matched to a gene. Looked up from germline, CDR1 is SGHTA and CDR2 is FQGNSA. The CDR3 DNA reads TGTGCCAGCAGCGAACTAGCGGGCGGCGCCTACAATGAGCAGTTCTTC. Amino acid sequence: CASSELAGGAYNEQFF.

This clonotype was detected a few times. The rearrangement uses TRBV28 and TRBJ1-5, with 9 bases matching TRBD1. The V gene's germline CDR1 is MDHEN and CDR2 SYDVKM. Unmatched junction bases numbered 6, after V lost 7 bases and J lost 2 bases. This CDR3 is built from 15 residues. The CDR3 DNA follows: TGTGCCAGCACCAAGGGACAGGGCCGCAATCAGCCCCAGCATTTT. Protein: CASTKGQGRNQPQHF.